The 6 T cell receptor beta chains below all came from one sample that was sequenced in a study of response to subunit inactivated influenza vaccine. TCRdb reprocessed the RT-PCR reads with MiXCR, giving one entry per CDR3 protein. The sample lists about 650,000 distinct CDR3 sequences, approximately 15% seen once, with 6.5% to 8% in the top ten. The material was PBMCs from blood, obtained approximately 15 days before vaccination. The receptors here all came from a man in his fifties or sixties who received an inactivated influenza vaccine.

The genes are TRBV20-1 and TRBJ1-6; maybe TRBD1 (6 bases). Germline values: CDR1 DFQATT, CDR2 SNEGSKA (reference sequence). The CDR3 runs to 12 residues. The CDR3 region has the DNA TGCAGAGCTGGACAGTATAATTCACCCCTCCACTTT. Translating it yields CRAGQYNSPLHF.

Many counts were recorded for this clonotype. This rearrangement joins TRBV5-1 to TRBJ2-3, with 9 bases fitting TRBD2. The CDR3 loop spans 16 amino acids. V shed 0 bases and J 2 bases; nucleotides not matched to a gene: 4. Germline lookup yields CDR1 SGHRS and CDR2 YFSETQ. The CDR3: CASSLESSGVTDTQYF. The CDR3 nucleotides read TGCGCCAGCAGCTTGGAATCTAGCGGGGTCACAGATACGCAGTATTTT. The variable domain in full, completed from reference TRBV5-1 and TRBJ2-3, reads KAGVTQTPRYLIKTRGQQVTLSCSPISGHRSVSWYQQTPGQGLQFLFEYFSETQRNKGNFPGRFSGRQFSNSRSEMNVSTLELGDSALYLCASSLESSGVTDTQYFGPGTRLTVL.

The chain carries TRBV18 and TRBJ2-3; D is uncertain. The CDR3 length is 12 residues. Germline CDR1 reads KGHSH; CDR2 reads LQKENI. V lost 6 bases and J lost 3, with 7 bases in between. CDR3 in amino acids: CASSSATDTQYF. The CDR3 DNA follows: TGTGCCAGCTCCTCGGCAACAGATACGCAGTATTTT.

This chain connects TRBV12-3 or TRBV12-4 to TRBJ1-1; D is undetermined. CDR3 length equals 14 residues. V lost 3 bases to trimming and J lost 0 bases, with 8 bases between them. The CDR3 sequence: CASSFRAMNTEAFF. The CDR3 DNA sequence: TGTGCCAGCAGTTTCAGAGCCATGAACACTGAAGCTTTCTTT.

Points on this clonotype: Germline and junction disagree at one end, which may indicate a read error. The CDR3 DNA sequence: TGTGCCAGCAGCCAAGCGGACAGGGAGGAAAGACTGTTTTTT. Amino acid sequence: CASSQADREERLFF. This sequence joins TRBV4-2 and TRBJ1-4; 8 bases match TRBD1. The germline gives CDR1 LGHNA, CDR2 YNFKEQ. The CDR3 runs 14 residues.

The chain uses TRBV10-3 and TRBJ2-7, with 9 bases aligning to TRBD2. Germline V gene sequence: CDR1 ENHRY, CDR2 SYGVKD. The V and J ends lost 8 bases and 7 bases, in that order; junction bases with no gene match: 6. The CDR3 runs 12 residues. The CDR3 bases are TGTGCCATCGGGACTAGCACGCGAGAGCAGTACTTC. Its translation is CAIGTSTREQYF.